This TCR beta chain derives from a study of T cell repertoires in cytomegalovirus infection (dated by TCRdb to the late 2010s). About the study as a whole: Peptide stimulations targeted recently identified HLA-C-restricted CMV epitopes, whose presentation resists viral immunomodulation, together with well-studied HLA-B-restricted epitopes. Because public TCR beta signatures pointed to carriage of CMV infection together with the matching HLA type, the HLA type of each donor mattered for the analysis. What the authors observed across the whole study: The ex vivo response was dominated by HLA-C-restricted CMV-specific TCR beta clonotypes, which also provided the single most frequent clonotype in two of eight donors. Carriers of CMV infection plus the relevant HLA type were discriminated by the cumulative frequency of public TCR beta family members in the study cohort and in an independent roughly 400-donor cohort.

Reading the label with the study, this specimen's treatment or condition is: in vitro stimulation with specific CMV peptide epitopes to enrich CMV-specific T cells. The germline V gene supplies CDR1 MDHEN and CDR2 SYDVKM. The junction carries 10 bases between V and J, which are trimmed by 3 bases and 13 bases respectively. The CDR3 holds 12 amino acids from the cysteine to the phenylalanine. Kept here is only the CDR3 DNA, which spans 36 bases and is read in frame from base 1. Details on this clonotype: Its antigen is not yet known. The record has no base qualities; no much larger clone is one base away.

Reads for this sample came from an Illumina HiSeq 1500. TCRdb took the public reads, trimmed them with fastp at Q25, ran MiXCR for clone calling and kept in-frame beta chains. One record per CDR3 amino acid sequence lists the most common genes and DNA. For this sample there are hundreds of thousands of distinct CDR3 sequences; about 42% appear just once. Around 45% of the sample goes to the ten largest clones. This chain joins TRBV28 to TRBJ1-6; there is no confident call for the D gene. The starting material was cultured PBMCs, obtained from culture after CMV antigen stimulation. The sequence was obtained from a human donor in good health (CMV status not recorded). Some clones in this sample may be carry-over from other donors' samples. The nucleotide sequence reads TGTGCCAGCAGTTTGGGGTTGTATCCCCTCCACTTT. This yields the protein CASSLGLYPLHF.